This T cell receptor beta chain was documented in a study of Ad26.COV2.S vaccination and SARS-CoV-2 variants (dated by TCRdb to the early 2020s). Context from the whole study: Vaccine-arm donors were drawn from COV1001, a multicentre, randomized, double-blind, placebo-controlled phase I-IIa trial of Ad26.COV2.S in healthy adults. Ad26.COV2.S was administered intramuscularly at a dose of 5x10^10 or 1x10^11 viral particles, either as one shot or as two shots given 56 days apart. TCRbeta repertoire sequencing was used to assess the specificity and breadth of SARS-CoV-2-reactive T cell receptors after Ad26.COV2.S vaccination. The TCR-sequenced set comprised around 30 samples: around 20 Ad26.COV2.S vaccine recipients, 5 placebo recipients and 8 SARS-CoV-2 convalescent individuals. Trial participants were randomized into five groups of five, in which low-dose or high-dose Ad26.COV2.S was given once or twice, or placebo was given on both occasions. Investigators did not know the trial group allocation while performing experiments and assessing outcomes. The research as a whole found: Comparable non-spike TCR breadth was observed between vaccine and placebo recipients, consistent with only spike being contained in the vaccine. Spike-specific TCR breadth was higher in Ad26.COV2.S recipients than in placebo recipients (P = 0.0014). After vaccination, substantial breadth of spike-specific CD8+ and CD4+ T cell responses was reported. According to the authors, total T cell responses may have been underestimated by the TCR breadth and depth analyses. The study was not powered to compare responses between vaccine doses or regimens.

The treatment or condition label, as the study defines it: approximately 18 received Ad26.COV2.S at low or high dose, single or two shots; several received placebo; per-sample allocation not given. For vaccine and placebo recipients, repertoires were sequenced using samples collected on day 63 after the first injection. Cohort 1b enrolled roughly 25 adults aged 18-55 years at a single site in Boston, USA, between 29 July and 7 August 2020. Ad26.COV2.S was a replication-incompetent adenovirus type 26 vector that expressed a prefusion-stabilized SARS-CoV-2 spike protein derived from the original Wuhan strain. Details on this clone: This receptor's antigen is unknown. No base quality information exists; no much larger clone differs at one position.

The germline V gene encodes CDR1 KGHSH and CDR2 LQKENI. From the cysteine through the phenylalanine, the CDR3 covers 15 amino acids. The DNA shown is the 45-base CDR3, in frame from base 1. V has 3 bases trimmed and J has 7 bases trimmed; junction bases matching no gene number 9. TCRbeta CDR3 regions were sequenced with the immunoSEQ Assay. After extraction, genomic DNA underwent amplification by bias-controlled multiplex PCR, followed by high-throughput sequencing. Per the original workflow: To quantify the absolute abundance of every unique TCRbeta CDR3 region, sequences were collapsed and filtered. Usable DNA was measured by amplifying reference genes present in all nucleated cells, and TCRbeta template counts were normalized to that usable DNA to estimate T cell fraction. Repertoire TCRs were annotated as SARS-CoV-2-specific by exact matching of V gene, CDR3 amino acid sequence and J gene to a known reactive TCR set. MIRA supplied the reference SARS-CoV-2 TCR set, which was filtered for enrichment in COVID-19-positive ImmuneCODE repertoires so that public or cross-reactive TCRs were removed. Based on the MIRA antigens, annotated TCRs were further analysed at the level of specific ORF or position within ORF. Breadth was defined as annotated unique rearrangements over total unique productive rearrangements; depth was the summed frequency of those rearrangements. Two-sided Wilcoxon rank-sum tests were applied when comparing TCR breadth between groups. Held by TCRdb, this immuneACCESS table contains in-frame sequences only and omits some clones. Under half of the omission traces to an unresolved V gene where checked; the cause of the rest is unknown. The DNA was the basis for D and trimming; V, J and clone size are from that table. Recorded for this sample are a few hundred thousand clones; over 75% of them occurred a single time. Of the sample, around 3.6% falls within the top ten clones.

The sample was peripheral blood, taken in a trial of Ad26.COV2.S vaccine versus placebo. This clonotype originated in a person between 18 and 65 years old who received the Ad26.COV2.S COVID-19 vaccine or a placebo. The sequence joins TRBV18 to TRBJ1-2; 9 bases in the junction line up with TRBD1. The nucleotide sequence reads TGTGCCAGCTCACCTGGGACAGGGCATTTGGGTGGCTACACCTTC. The resulting protein is CASSPGTGHLGGYTF.